This TCR beta chain was recovered during a study of shared clonotypes between healthy human individuals. V was clipped by 3 bases and J by 3 bases, with 11 bases between them. Germline V gives CDR1 LNHDA, CDR2 SQIVND (reference sequence). The length of the CDR3 is 14 residues. Replicate PCRs for sorted subsets used 200 ng DNA; this equaled 25,000 to 35,000 T cell genomes. Original handling: Sequence data from immunoSEQ were junction-only and lacked quality scores; consequently, filtering differed. Produced via immunoSEQ multiplex PCR; TCRdb's table is partial and in-frame only. D and trimming come from the DNA, and the V and J calls and clone size come from that table. Of about 2.4 million clones in the sample, 93% were seen once. This clone was recorded only once.

This TCR was sampled from a young man in good health. Some clones in this sample may be carry-over from other donors' samples. The chain combines TRBV19 with TRBJ1-2; D gene uncertain. Sequencing was carried out using naive CD4+ T cells from PBMCs. Documented subset: CD45RA+ positively selected. For the CDR3, the DNA is TGTGCCAGTAGTATGGCTCAGGCGTACTATGGCTACACCTTC. This sequence encodes CASSMAQAYYGYTF.